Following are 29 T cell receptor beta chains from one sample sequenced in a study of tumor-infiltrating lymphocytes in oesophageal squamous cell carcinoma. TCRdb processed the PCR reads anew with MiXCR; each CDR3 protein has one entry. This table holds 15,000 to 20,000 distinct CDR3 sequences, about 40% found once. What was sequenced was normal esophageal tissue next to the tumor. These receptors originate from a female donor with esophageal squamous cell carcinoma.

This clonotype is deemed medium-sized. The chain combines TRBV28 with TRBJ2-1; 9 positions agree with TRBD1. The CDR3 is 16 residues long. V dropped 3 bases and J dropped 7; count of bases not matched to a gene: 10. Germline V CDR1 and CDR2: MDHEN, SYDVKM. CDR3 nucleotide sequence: TGTGCCAGCAGTTTGTTGGGACAGGGAGGTCGGAATGAGCAGTTCTTC. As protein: CASSLLGQGGRNEQFF.

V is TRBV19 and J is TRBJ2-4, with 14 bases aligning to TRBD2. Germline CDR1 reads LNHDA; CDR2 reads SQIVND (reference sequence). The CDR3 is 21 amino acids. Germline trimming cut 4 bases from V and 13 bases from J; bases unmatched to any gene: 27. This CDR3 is CASSSYPGLAGVRGSYNEQYF. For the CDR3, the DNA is TGTGCCAGTAGTAGCTATCCGGGACTAGCGGGAGTCCGGGGCTCCTACAATGAGCAGTACTTC.

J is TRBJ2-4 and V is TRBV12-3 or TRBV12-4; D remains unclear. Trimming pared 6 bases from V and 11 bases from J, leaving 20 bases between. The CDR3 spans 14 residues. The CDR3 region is CASSPDRKVVVQYF. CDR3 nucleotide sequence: TGTGCCAGCAGCCCAGATCGTAAGGTGGTCGTTCAGTACTTC.

The CDR3 reads CASSLYLLGYTF. CDR3 coding DNA: TGTGCCAGCAGTTTATACCTACTCGGCTACACCTTC. This chain links TRBV12-3 or TRBV12-4 with TRBJ1-2, with D hard to call. V was shortened by 2 bases and J by 8 bases, with 9 bases between the two germline ends. The CDR3 sequence is 12 residues long.

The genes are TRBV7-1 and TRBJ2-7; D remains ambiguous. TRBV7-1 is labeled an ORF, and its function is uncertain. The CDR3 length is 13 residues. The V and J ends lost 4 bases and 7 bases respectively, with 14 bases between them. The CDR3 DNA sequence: TGTGCCAGCAGCTGGACGGCGGACGATGAGCAGTACTTC. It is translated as CASSWTADDEQYF.

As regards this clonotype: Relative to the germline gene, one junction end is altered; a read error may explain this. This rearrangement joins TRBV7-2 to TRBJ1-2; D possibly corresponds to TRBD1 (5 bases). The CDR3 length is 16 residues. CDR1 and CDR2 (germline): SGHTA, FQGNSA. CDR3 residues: CASSPKGGTENSPLHF. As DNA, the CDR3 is TGTGCCAGCAGCCCCAAGGGCGGGACCGAAAATTCACCCCTCCACTTC.

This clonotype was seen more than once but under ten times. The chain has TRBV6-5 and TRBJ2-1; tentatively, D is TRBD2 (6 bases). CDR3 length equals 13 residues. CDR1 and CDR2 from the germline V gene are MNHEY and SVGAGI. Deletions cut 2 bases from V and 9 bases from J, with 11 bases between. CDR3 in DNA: TGTGCCAGCAGTTACAAACTAGCTGGTGAGCAGTTCTTC. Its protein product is CASSYKLAGEQFF.

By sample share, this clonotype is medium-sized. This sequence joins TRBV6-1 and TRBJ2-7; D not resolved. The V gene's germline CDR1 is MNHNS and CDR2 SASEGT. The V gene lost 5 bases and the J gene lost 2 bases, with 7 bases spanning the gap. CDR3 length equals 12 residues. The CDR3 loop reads CASSLGTYEQYF. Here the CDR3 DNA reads TGTGCCAGCAGTTTGGGCACCTACGAGCAGTACTTC.

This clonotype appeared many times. The CDR3 DNA sequence: TGTGCCAGCTCACCACCGGGACAGGGTCCTCTCTCCTCGCGCTACACCTTC. Its protein product is CASSPPGQGPLSSRYTF. The V gene is TRBV18, the J gene TRBJ1-2, with TRBD1 identical over 9 bases. CDR3 size: 17 residues. Trimming cost V 0 bases and J 9 bases; bases outside gene matches: 14. Per germline, CDR1 KGHSH and CDR2 LQKENI.

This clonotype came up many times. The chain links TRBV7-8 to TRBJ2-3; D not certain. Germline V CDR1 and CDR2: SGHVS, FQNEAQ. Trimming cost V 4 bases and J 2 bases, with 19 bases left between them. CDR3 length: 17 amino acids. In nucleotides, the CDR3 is TGTGCCAGCAGCTCCCGGGCATTCGCGCGGTCCACAGATACGCAGTATTTT. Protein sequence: CASSSRAFARSTDTQYF.

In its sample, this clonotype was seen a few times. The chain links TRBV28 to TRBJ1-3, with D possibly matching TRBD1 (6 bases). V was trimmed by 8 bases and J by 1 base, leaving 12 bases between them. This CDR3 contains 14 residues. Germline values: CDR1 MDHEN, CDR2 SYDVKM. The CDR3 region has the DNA TGTGCCAGCTTACAGGGTAATTCTGGAAACACCATATATTTT. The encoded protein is CASLQGNSGNTIYF.

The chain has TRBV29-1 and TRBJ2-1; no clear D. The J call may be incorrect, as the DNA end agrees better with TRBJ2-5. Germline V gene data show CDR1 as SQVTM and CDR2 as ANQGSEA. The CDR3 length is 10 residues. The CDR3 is CSVTRETQYF. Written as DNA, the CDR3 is TGCAGCGTTACGAGAGAGACCCAGTACTTC.

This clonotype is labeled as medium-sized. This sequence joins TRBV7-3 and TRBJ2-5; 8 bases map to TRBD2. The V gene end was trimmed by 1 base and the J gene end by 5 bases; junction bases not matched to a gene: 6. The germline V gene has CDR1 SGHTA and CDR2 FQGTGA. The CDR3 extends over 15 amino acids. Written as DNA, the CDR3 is TGTGCCAGCAGCTTAAGCTCAACGGGGGGGGAGACCCAGTACTTC. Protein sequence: CASSLSSTGGETQYF.

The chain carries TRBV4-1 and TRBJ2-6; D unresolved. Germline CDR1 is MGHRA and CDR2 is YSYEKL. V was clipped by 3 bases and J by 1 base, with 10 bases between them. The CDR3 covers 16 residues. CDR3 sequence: CASSQGLGSGANVLTF. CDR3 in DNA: TGCGCCAGCAGCCAGGGTCTCGGGTCTGGGGCCAACGTCCTGACTTTC.

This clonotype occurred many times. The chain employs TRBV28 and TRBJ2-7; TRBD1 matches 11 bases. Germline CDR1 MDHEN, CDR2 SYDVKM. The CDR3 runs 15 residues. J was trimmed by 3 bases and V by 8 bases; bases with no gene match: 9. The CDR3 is CASATPGQGGYEQYF. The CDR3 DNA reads TGTGCCAGCGCAACGCCGGGACAGGGGGGCTACGAGCAGTACTTC.

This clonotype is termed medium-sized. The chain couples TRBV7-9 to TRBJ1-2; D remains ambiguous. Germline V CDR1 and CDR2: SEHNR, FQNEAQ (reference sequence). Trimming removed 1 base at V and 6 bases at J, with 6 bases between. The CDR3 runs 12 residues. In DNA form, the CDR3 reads TGTGCCAGCAGCTTAGACCAAAATGGCTACACCTTC. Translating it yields CASSLDQNGYTF.

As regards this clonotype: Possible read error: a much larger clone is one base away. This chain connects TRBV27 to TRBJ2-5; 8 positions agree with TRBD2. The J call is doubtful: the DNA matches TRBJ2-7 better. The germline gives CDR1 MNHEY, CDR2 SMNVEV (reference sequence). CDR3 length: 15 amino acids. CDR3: CTSTGWTGGSYEQYF. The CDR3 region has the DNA TGTACCAGCACAGGATGGACGGGAGGGTCCTACGAGCAGTACTTC.

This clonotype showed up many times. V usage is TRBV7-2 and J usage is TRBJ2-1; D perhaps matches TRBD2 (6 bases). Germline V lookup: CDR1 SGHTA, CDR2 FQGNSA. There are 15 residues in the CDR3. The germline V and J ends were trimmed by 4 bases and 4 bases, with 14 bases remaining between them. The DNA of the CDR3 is TGTGCCAGCAGCTCCGGGAGCGGTGGATACAATGAGCAGTTCTTC. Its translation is CASSSGSGGYNEQFF. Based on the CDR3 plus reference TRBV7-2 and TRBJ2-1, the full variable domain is GAGVSQSPSNKVTEKGKDVELRCDPISGHTALYWYRQSLGQGLEFLIYFQGNSAPDKSGLPSDRFSAERTGGSVSTLTIQRTQQEDSAVYLCASSSGSGGYNEQFFGPGTRLTVL.

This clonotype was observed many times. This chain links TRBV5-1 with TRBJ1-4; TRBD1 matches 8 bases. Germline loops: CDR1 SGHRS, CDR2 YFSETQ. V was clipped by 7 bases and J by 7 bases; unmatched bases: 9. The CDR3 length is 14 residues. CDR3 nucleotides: TGCGCCAGCGCAATGACGACAGGGGTTGAAAAACTGTTTTTT. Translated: CASAMTTGVEKLFF.

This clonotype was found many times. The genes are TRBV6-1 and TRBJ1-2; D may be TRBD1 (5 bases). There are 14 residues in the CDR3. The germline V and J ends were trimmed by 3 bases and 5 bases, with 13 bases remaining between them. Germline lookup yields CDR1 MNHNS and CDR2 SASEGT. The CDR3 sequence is CASSDFGGEYGYTF. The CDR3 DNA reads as TGTGCCAGCAGTGATTTCGGGGGGGAATATGGCTACACCTTC.

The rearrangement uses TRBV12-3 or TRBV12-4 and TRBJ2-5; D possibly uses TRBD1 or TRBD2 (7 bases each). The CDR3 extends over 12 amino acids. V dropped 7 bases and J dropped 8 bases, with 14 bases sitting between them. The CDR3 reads CASNGEGATQYF. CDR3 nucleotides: TGTGCCAGCAACGGGGAGGGGGCAACCCAGTACTTC.

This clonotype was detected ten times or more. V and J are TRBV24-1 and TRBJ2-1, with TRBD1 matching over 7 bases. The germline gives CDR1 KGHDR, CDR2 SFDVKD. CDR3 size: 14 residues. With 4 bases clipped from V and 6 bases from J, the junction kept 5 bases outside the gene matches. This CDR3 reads CATSDPTGSNEQFF. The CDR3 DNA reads TGTGCCACCAGTGACCCGACAGGGAGCAATGAGCAGTTCTTC.

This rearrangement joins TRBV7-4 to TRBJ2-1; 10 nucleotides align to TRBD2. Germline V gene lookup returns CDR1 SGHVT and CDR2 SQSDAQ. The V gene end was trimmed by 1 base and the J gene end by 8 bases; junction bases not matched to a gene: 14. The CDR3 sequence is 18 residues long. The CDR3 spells CASSLGWLAGEHRHEQFF. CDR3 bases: TGTGCCAGCAGCTTAGGGTGGCTAGCGGGAGAGCACAGGCATGAGCAGTTCTTC.

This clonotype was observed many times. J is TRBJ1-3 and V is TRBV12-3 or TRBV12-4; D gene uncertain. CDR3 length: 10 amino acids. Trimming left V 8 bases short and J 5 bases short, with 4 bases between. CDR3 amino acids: CASRRNTIYF. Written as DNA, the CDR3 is TGTGCCAGCCGGAGAAACACCATATATTTT.

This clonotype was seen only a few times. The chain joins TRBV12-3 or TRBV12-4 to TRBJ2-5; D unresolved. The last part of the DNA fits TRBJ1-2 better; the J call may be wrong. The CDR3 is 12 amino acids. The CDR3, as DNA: TGTGCCACTCTCCGGACGATCGAGGGCTACACCTTC. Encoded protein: CATLRTIEGYTF.

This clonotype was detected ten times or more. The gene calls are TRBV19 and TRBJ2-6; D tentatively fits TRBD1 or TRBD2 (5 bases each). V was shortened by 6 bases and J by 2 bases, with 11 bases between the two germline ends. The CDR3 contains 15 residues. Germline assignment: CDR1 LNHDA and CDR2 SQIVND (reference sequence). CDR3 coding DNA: TGTGCCAGTAGATGGGGGTTTGCTGGGGCCAACGTCCTGACTTTC. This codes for CASRWGFAGANVLTF. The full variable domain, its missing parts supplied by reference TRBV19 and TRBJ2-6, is DGGITQSPKYLFRKEGQNVTLSCEQNLNHDAMYWYRQDPGQGLRLIYYSQIVNDFQKGDIAEGYSVSREKKESFPLTVTSAQKNPTAFYLCASRWGFAGANVLTFGAGSRLTVL.

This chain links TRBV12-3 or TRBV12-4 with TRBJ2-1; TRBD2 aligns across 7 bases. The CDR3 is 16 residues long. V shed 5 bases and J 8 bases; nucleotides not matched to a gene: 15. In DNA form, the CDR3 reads TGTGCCAGCAGTGCTAGCGGAAATACCCAGTGGTATGAGCAGTTCTTC. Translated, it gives CASSASGNTQWYEQFF.

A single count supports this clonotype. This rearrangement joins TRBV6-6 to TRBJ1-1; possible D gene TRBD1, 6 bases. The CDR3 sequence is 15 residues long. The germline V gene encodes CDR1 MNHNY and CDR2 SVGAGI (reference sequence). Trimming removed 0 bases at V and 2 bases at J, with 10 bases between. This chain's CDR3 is CASSYSWGGNTEAFF. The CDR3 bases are TGTGCCAGCAGTTACTCGTGGGGGGGCAACACTGAAGCTTTCTTT.

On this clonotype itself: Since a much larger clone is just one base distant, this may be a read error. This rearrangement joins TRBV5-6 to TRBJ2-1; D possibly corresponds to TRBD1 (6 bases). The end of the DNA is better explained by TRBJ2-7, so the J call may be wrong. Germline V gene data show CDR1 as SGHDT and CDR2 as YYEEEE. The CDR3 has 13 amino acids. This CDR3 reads CASSRGQINEQYF. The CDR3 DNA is TGTGCCAGCAGCCGCGGACAGATCAATGAGCAGTACTTC.